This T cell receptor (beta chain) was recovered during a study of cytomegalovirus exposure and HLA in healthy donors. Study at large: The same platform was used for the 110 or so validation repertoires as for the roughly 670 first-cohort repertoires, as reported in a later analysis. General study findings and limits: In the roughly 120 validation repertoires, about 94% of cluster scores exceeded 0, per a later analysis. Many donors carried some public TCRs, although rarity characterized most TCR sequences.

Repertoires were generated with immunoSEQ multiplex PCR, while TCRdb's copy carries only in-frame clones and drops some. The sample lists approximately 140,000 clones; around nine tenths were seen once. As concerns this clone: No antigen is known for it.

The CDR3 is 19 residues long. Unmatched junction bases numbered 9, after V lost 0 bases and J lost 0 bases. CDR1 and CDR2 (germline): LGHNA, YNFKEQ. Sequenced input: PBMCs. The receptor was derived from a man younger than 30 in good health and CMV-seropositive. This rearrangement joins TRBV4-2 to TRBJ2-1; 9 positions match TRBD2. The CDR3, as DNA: TGTGCCAGCAGCCAAGAAGGGCGGGGGGGCCTAAGCTCCTACAATGAGCAGTTCTTC. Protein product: CASSQEGRGGLSSYNEQFF.